This T cell receptor beta chain was recorded in a study of regulatory T cells in long-lasting Graves disease. Findings of the study overall: Patients with persistent disease showed a bias toward TRBV28, TRBJ1-2 and TRBJ2-5. Having only a small sample size may have limited accuracy. Tissue studied was limited to peripheral blood, excluding thyroid tissue.

Library construction for TCR beta used iRepertoire HTBI primers and Arm-PCR of CDR3 regions. MiXCR was run by TCRdb on the multiplex PCR reads, yielding one entry per CDR3 protein. The sample comprises fewer than 600,000 distinct CDR3 sequences, about 20% of which are singletons, and around 13% rests with the top ten. CDR3 length equals 10 residues. Per germline, CDR1 SGDLS and CDR2 YYNGEE. The V and J ends lost 4 bases and 13 bases respectively, with 12 bases between them. This clonotype has only a few counts. Antigen: not known. Indicated time point: persistent/refractory GD, antithyroid drugs over 5 years with positive TRAb. Construction of the TCR library relied on RNA isolated from PBMCs. Patient provenance is recorded as an endocrinology department in Xi'an, China.

The input for sequencing was peripheral blood mononuclear cells (PBMCs), taken when the disease was refractory, from a patient treated with antithyroid drugs. The clonotype originates from a female donor with Graves disease. J is TRBJ2-7 and V is TRBV9; D remains ambiguous. The CDR3 DNA is TGTGCCAGCAGCCCCCCGACGGTCTACTTC. Translated, it gives CASSPPTVYF.